The 15 T cell receptor beta chains listed next were all sequenced from one sample in a study of blood T cell repertoires in COVID-19. Assay: immunoSEQ multiplex PCR; the TCRdb copy retains only in-frame clones and omits some. This table has some 360,000 clones, around 87% appearing once. Sequenced input: peripheral blood. The receptors were gathered from a woman in her sixties with COVID-19, enrolled during active disease.

V usage is TRBV20-1 and J usage is TRBJ1-2; D unclear. In germline, CDR1 is DFQATT, CDR2 SNEGSKA (reference sequence). The CDR3 totals 10 residues. V lost 3 bases to trimming and J lost 7 bases, with 6 bases between them. The CDR3 sequence is CSASRSGYTF. In DNA form, the CDR3 reads TGCAGTGCTAGTCGGAGTGGCTACACCTTC.

The chain is built from TRBV2 and TRBJ1-2; possible D gene TRBD1, 6 bases. This CDR3 is 16 amino acids long. V was trimmed by 3 bases and J by 2 bases, leaving 16 bases between them. Germline V gene data show CDR1 as SNHLY and CDR2 as FYNNEI. The CDR3: CASSDRGPGGNYGYTF. In DNA, the CDR3 is TGTGCCAGCAGTGACCGGGGCCCGGGGGGCAACTATGGCTACACCTTC.

CDR3 nucleotide sequence: TGTGCCAGCAGCCCCGTGGGAGCGGGGGGATACGAGCAGTACTTC. It is translated as CASSPVGAGGYEQYF. The V and J genes are TRBV7-2 and TRBJ2-7; TRBD2 aligns across 9 bases. The V gene's germline CDR1 is SGHTA and CDR2 FQGNSA. The CDR3 totals 15 residues. The V segment lost 5 bases and the J segment 4 bases; nucleotides outside the gene matches: 9.

As concerns this clone: At one boundary the junction diverges from the germline segment, which might be a read error. The gene calls are TRBV7-3 and TRBJ1-2; TRBD1 aligns across 8 bases. CDR1 SGHTA and CDR2 FQGTGA come from the germline V gene. This CDR3 comprises 12 residues. The CDR3 DNA follows: TGTGCCAGCAGCTTAAGGACAGGGACCCTTGCCTTC. This translates into CASSLRTGTLAF.

The chain employs TRBV5-6 and TRBJ1-1, with 9 bases matching TRBD1. This CDR3 is built from 15 residues. J was trimmed by 1 base and V by 4 bases; bases with no gene match: 5. Germline-derived CDR1 and CDR2 are SGHDT and YYEEEE. CDR3 region: CASSGLQGANTEAFF. The CDR3 nucleotides read TGTGCCAGCAGCGGGTTACAGGGGGCGAACACTGAAGCTTTCTTT. The variable domain in full, with the rest retrieved from reference TRBV5-6 and TRBJ1-1, is DAGVTQSPTHLIKTRGQQVTLRCSPKSGHDTVSWYQQALGQGPQFIFQYYEEEERQRGNFPDRFSGHQFPNYSSELNVNALLLGDSALYLCASSGLQGANTEAFFGQGTRLTVV.

This clone was picked up one time. This chain joins TRBV9 and TRBJ1-1; D gene ambiguous. The CDR3 totals 15 residues. CDR1 is SGDLS and CDR2 is YYNGEE in the germline V gene. Trimming removed 5 bases at V and 1 base at J, with 15 bases between. The CDR3: CASSMDGQANTEAFF. The CDR3 DNA follows: TGTGCCAGCAGTATGGATGGTCAGGCGAACACTGAAGCTTTCTTT.

This clone was seen just once. This chain connects TRBV2 to TRBJ1-2, with a weak D call TRBD1 (5 bases). The length of the CDR3 is 13 residues. Germline V CDR1 and CDR2: SNHLY, FYNNEI. V dropped 4 bases and J dropped 5 bases, with 11 bases sitting between them. In nucleotides, the CDR3 is TGTGCCAGCAGTGCAGGGTACCTATATGGCTACACCTTC. Its translation is CASSAGYLYGYTF.

The chain links TRBV4-1 to TRBJ1-6; D gene unclear. Germline lookup yields CDR1 MGHRA and CDR2 YSYEKL. Trimming cost V 1 base and J 1 base, with 20 bases left between them. The CDR3 contains 20 residues. CDR3 region: CASSQVVPVHGSSYNSPLHF. The CDR3 region has the DNA TGCGCCAGCAGCCAAGTCGTCCCCGTCCACGGGAGTTCCTATAATTCACCCCTCCACTTT.

The chain combines TRBV5-1 with TRBJ2-7; 11 positions match TRBD1. Germline V gives CDR1 SGHRS, CDR2 YFSETQ. The CDR3 runs 15 residues. V gave up 4 bases and J gave up 6 bases; unmatched junction bases: 9. CDR3 DNA: TGCGCCAGCAGCCGTGACCCGGGACAGGGGGTCGAGCAGTACTTC. The encoded protein is CASSRDPGQGVEQYF.

The rearrangement joins TRBV5-1 to TRBJ1-6; 7 positions agree with TRBD1. Germline lookup yields CDR1 SGHRS and CDR2 YFSETQ. This CDR3 region has 14 residues. After removal of 4 bases from V and 6 bases from J, the junction contained 4 bases not matched to a gene. The CDR3 DNA reads TGCGCCAGCAGCCACCGGGACAGTAATTCACCCCTCCACTTT. Translated, it gives CASSHRDSNSPLHF.

The chain recombines TRBV11-3 with TRBJ2-1; perhaps TRBD2 as D (6 bases). Germline lookup yields CDR1 SGHNT and CDR2 YENEEA. The CDR3 runs to 14 residues. Trimming removed 5 bases from V and 0 bases from J, with 8 bases in between. This CDR3 is CASSRAGSYNEQFF. In DNA, the CDR3 is TGTGCCAGCAGCCGAGCGGGCTCCTACAATGAGCAGTTCTTC.

V is TRBV4-1 and J is TRBJ2-7, with 8 bases matching TRBD2. Trimming took 0 bases from V and 9 from J; bases not matched to a gene: 13. The CDR3 is made up of 16 amino acids. CDR1 MGHRA and CDR2 YSYEKL come from the germline V gene. The CDR3 loop is CASSQDRGGDLRWQYF. In DNA, the CDR3 is TGCGCCAGCAGCCAAGATCGGGGGGGAGACCTACGATGGCAGTACTTC.

The chain combines TRBV28 with TRBJ1-5; 7 bases agree with TRBD1. Germline V CDR1 and CDR2: MDHEN, SYDVKM. The CDR3 spans 13 residues. J lost 5 bases, V lost 7 bases, and 5 bases had no gene match. This chain's CDR3 is CASNYRGDQPQHF. The DNA for the CDR3 is TGTGCCAGCAATTACAGGGGTGATCAGCCCCAGCATTTT. Combining the CDR3 with reference TRBV28 and TRBJ1-5 gives the whole variable domain DVKVTQSSRYLVKRTGEKVFLECVQDMDHENMFWYRQDPGLGLRLIYFSYDVKMKEKGDIPEGYSVSREKKERFSLILESASTNQTSMYLCASNYRGDQPQHFGDGTRLSIL.

The chain employs TRBV9 and TRBJ1-3; tentatively, D is TRBD1 (5 bases). V was clipped by 4 bases and J by 8 bases, with 16 bases between them. Germline CDR1 is SGDLS and CDR2 is YYNGEE. This CDR3 has 14 amino acids. As DNA, the CDR3 is TGTGCCAGCAGCATCGGACTCTCGGGGGACACCATATATTTT. Its protein product is CASSIGLSGDTIYF.

The gene calls are TRBV7-3 and TRBJ2-5, with 9 bases aligning to TRBD2. Germline trimming cut 5 bases from V and 1 base from J; bases unmatched to any gene: 5. The CDR3 spans 15 residues. CDR1 SGHTA and CDR2 FQGTGA come from the germline V gene. The CDR3, as DNA: TGTGCCAGCAGCATAGCGGGGGCCCTCCAAGAGACCCAGTACTTC. It is translated as CASSIAGALQETQYF.